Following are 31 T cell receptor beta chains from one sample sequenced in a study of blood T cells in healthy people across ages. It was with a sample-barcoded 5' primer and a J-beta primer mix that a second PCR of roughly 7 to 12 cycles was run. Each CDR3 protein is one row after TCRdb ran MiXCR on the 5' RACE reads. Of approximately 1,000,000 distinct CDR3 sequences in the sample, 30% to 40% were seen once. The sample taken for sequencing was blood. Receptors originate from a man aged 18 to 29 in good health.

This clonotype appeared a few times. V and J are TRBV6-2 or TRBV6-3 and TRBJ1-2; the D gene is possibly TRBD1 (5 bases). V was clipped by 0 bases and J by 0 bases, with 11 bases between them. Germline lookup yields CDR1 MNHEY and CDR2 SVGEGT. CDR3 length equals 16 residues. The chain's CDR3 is CASSYSIRAANYGYTF. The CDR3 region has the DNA TGTGCCAGCAGTTACTCGATCAGGGCCGCTAACTATGGCTACACCTTC.

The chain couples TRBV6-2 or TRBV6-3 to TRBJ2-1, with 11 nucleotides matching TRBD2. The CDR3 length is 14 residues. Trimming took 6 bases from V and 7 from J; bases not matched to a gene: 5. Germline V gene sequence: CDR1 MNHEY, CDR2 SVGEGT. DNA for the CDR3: TGTGCCAGCAGATGGACTAGCGGGTTGAATGAGCAGTTCTTC. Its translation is CASRWTSGLNEQFF.

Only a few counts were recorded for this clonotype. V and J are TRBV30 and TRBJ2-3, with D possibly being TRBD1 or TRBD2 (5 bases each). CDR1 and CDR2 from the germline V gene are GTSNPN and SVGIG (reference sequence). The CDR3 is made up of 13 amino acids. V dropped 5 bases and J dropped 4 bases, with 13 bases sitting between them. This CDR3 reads CAWSHGGADTQYF. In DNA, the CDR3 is TGTGCCTGGTCCCATGGGGGTGCAGATACGCAGTATTTT.

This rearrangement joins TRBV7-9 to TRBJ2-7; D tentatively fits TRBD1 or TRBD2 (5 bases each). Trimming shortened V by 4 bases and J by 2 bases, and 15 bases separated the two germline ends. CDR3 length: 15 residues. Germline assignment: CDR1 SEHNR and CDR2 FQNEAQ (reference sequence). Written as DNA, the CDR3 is TGTGCCAGCAGCTCGATCCGGGACGTGGCCTACGAGCAGTACTTC. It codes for CASSSIRDVAYEQYF.

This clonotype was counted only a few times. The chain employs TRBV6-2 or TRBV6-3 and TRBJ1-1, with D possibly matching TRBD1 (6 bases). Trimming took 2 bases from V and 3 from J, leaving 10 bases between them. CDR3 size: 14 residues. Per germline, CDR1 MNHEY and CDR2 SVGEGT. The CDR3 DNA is TGTGCCAGCAGTTACGCAGGGGCGGACACTGAAGCTTTCTTT. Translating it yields CASSYAGADTEAFF.

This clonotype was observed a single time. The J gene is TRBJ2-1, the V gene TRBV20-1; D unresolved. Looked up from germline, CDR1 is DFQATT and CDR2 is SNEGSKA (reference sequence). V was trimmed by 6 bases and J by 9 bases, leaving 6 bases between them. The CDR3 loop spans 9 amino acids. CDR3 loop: CSASREQFF. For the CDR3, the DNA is TGCAGTGCCTCGCGTGAGCAGTTCTTC.

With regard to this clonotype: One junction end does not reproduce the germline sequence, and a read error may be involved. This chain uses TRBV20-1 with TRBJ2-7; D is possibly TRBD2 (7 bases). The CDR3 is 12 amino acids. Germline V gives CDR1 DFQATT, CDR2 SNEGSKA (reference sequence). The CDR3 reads CGARGAIYEQYF. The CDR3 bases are TGCGGTGCTCGGGGGGCCATCTACGAGCAGTACTTC.

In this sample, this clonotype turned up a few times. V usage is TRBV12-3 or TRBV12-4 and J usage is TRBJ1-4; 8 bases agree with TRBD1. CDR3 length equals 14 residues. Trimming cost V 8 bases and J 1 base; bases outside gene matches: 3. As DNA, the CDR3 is TGTGCCAGCGTTACAGGGGGAACTAATGAAAAACTGTTTTTT. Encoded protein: CASVTGGTNEKLFF.

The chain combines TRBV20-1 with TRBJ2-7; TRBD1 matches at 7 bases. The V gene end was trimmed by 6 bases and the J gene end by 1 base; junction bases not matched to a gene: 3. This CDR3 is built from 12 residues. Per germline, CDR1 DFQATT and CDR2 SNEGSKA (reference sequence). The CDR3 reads CSAQGQSYEQYF. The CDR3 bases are TGCAGTGCCCAGGGACAGTCCTACGAGCAGTACTTC.

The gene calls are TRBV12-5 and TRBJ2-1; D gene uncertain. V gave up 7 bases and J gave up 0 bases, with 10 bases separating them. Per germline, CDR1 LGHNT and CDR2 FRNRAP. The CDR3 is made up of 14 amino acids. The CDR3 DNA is TGTGCTAGTGCCCGAATCAACTCCTACAATGAGCAGTTCTTC. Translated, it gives CASARINSYNEQFF.

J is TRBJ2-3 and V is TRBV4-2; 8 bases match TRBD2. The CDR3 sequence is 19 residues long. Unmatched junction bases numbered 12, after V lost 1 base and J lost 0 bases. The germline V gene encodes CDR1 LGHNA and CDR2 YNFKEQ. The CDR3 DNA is TGTGCCAGCAGCCAAGTTGGGGCTGGCGGGGGGTACAGCACAGATACGCAGTATTTT. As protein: CASSQVGAGGGYSTDTQYF.

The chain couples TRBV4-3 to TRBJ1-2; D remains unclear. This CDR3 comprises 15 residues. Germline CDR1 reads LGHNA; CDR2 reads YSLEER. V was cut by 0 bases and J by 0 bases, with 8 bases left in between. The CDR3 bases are TGCGCCAGCAGCCAAGAGGTAGCAACTAACTATGGCTACACCTTC. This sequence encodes CASSQEVATNYGYTF.

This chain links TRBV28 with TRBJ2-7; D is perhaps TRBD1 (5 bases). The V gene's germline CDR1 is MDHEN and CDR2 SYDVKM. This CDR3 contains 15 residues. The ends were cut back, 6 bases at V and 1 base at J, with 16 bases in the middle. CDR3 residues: CASSPPESGSYEQYF. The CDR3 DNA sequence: TGTGCCAGCAGCCCGCCCGAGTCAGGGTCCTACGAGCAGTACTTC.

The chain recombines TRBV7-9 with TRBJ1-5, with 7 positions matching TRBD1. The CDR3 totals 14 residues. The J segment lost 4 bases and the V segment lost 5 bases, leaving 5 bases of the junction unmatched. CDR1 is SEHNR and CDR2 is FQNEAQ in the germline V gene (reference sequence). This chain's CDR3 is CASSAGQINQPQHF. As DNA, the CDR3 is TGTGCCAGCAGCGCGGGACAGATAAATCAGCCCCAGCATTTT.

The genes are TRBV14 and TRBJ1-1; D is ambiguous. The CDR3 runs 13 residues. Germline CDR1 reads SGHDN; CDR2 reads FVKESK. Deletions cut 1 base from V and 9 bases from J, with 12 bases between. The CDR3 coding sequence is TGTGCCAGCAGCCAAGCCGAAGCCTCCCAAGCTTTCTTT. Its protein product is CASSQAEASQAFF.

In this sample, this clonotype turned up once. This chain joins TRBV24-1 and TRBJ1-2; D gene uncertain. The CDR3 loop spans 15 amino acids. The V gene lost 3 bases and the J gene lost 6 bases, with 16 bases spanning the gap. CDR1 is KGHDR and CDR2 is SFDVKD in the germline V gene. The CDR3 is CATSDARGRGNGYTF. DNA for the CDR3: TGTGCCACCAGTGATGCTCGAGGCCGGGGTAATGGCTACACCTTC.

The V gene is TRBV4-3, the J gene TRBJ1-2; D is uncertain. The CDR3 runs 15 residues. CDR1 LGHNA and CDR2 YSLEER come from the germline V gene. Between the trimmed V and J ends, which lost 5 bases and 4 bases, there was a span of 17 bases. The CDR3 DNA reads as TGCGCCAGCAGCAACAGAGGCGGTGGGAGCTATGGCTACACCTTC. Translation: CASSNRGGGSYGYTF.

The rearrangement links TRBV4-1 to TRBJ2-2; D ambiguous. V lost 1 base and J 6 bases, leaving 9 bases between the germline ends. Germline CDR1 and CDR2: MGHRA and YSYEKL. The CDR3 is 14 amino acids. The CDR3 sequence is CASSQGQRSGELFF. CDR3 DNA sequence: TGCGCCAGCAGCCAAGGGCAGCGATCCGGGGAGCTGTTTTTT.

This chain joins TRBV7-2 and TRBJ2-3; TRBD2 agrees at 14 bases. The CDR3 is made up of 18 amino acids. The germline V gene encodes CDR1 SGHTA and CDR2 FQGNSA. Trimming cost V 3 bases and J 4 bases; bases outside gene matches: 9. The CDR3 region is CASSLGTSGRRVADTQYF. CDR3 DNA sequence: TGTGCCAGCAGCTTGGGGACTAGCGGGAGACGGGTTGCAGATACGCAGTATTTT.

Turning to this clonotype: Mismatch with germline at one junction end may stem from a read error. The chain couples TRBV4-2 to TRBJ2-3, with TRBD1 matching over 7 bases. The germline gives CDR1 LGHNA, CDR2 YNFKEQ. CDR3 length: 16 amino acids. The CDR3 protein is CASSQGQGTSTDTQYF. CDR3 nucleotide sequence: TGTGCCAGCAGCCAAGGACAGGGAACGAGCACGGATACGCAGTATTTT.

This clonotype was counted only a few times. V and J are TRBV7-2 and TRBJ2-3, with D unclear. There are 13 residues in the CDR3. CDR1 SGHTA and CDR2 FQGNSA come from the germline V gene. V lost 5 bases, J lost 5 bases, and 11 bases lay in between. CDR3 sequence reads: CASSVYPRDTQYF. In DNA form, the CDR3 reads TGTGCCAGCAGCGTCTATCCCAGAGATACGCAGTATTTT.

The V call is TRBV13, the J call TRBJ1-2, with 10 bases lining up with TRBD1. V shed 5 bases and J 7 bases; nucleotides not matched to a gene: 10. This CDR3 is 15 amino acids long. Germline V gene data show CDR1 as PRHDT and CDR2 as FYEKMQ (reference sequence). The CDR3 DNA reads TGTGCCAGCAGCATCCAGACAGGGGGCGTTTTTGGCTACACCTTC. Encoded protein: CASSIQTGGVFGYTF. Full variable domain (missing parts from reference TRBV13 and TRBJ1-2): AAGVIQSPRHLIKEKRETATLKCYPIPRHDTVYWYQQGPGQDPQFLISFYEKMQSDKGSIPDRFSAQQFSDYHSELNMSSLELGDSALYFCASSIQTGGVFGYTFGSGTRLTVV.

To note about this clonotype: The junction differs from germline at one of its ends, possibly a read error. Here the CDR3 DNA reads TGCAGTGCTAGGGGGACAGGGGGTGCAGATACGCGGTATTTT. As protein: CSARGTGGADTRYF. The rearrangement links TRBV20-1 to TRBJ2-3; TRBD1 agrees at 11 bases. In germline, CDR1 is DFQATT, CDR2 SNEGSKA (reference sequence). The CDR3 is 14 residues long.

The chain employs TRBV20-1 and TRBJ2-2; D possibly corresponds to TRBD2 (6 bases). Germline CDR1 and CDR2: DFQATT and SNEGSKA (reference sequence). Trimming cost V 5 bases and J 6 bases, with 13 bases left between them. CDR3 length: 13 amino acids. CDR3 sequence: CSAAMTRAGELFF. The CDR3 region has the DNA TGCAGTGCTGCTATGACTAGGGCCGGGGAGCTGTTTTTT.

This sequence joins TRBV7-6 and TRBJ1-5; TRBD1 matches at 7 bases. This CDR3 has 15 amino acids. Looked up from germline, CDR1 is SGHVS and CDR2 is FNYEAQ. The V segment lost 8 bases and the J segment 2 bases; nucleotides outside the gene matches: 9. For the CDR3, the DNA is TGTGCCAGCGGCGAAGGGGGCCGGGGCAATCAGCCCCAGCATTTT. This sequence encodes CASGEGGRGNQPQHF. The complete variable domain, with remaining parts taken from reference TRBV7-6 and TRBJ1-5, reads GAGVSQSPRYKVTKRGQDVALRCDPISGHVSLYWYRQALGQGPEFLTYFNYEAQQDKSGLPNDRFSAERPEGSISTLTIQRTEQRDSAMYRCASGEGGRGNQPQHFGDGTRLSIL.

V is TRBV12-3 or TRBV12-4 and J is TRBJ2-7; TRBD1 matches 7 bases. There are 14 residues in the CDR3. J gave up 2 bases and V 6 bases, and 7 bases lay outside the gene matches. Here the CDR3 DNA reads TGTGCCAGCAGCCAGAGACAGGGTCCCTACGAGCAGTACTTC. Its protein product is CASSQRQGPYEQYF.

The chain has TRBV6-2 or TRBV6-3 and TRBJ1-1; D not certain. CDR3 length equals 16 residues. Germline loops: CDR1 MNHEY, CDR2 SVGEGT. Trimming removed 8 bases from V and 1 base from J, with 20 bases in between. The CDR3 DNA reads TGTGCCAGCGGCCAGAGTCCCCACGGAGAGAACACTGAAGCTTTCTTT. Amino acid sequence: CASGQSPHGENTEAFF.

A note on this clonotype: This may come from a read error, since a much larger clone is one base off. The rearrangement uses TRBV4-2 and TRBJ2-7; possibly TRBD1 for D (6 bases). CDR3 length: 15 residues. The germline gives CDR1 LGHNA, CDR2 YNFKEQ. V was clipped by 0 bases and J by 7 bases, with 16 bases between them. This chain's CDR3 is CASSQERGSYNEQYF. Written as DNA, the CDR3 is TGTGCCAGCAGCCAAGAGAGGGGGTCCTACAATGAGCAGTACTTC.

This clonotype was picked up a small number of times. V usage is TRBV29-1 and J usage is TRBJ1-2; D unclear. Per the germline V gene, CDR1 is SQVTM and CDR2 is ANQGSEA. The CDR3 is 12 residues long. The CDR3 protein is CSWEAENYGYTF. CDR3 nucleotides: TGCAGTTGGGAAGCGGAAAACTATGGCTACACCTTC.

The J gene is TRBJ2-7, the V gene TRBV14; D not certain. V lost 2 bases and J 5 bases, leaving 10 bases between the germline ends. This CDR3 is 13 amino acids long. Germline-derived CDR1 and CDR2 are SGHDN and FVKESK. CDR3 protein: CASSQFAPNEQYF. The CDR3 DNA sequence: TGTGCCAGCAGCCAATTCGCTCCTAACGAGCAGTACTTC. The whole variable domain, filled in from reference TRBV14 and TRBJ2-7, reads EAGVTQFPSHSVIEKGQTVTLRCDPISGHDNLYWYRRVMGKEIKFLLHFVKESKQDESGMPNNRFLAERTGGTYSTLKVQPAELEDSGVYFCASSQFAPNEQYFGPGTRLTVT.

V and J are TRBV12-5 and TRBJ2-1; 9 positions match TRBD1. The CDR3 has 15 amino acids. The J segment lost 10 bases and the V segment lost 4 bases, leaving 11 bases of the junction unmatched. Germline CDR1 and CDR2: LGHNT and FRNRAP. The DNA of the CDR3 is TGTGCTAGTGGTTGGGCTCCGGGACAGGGAGGGGAGCAGTTCTTC. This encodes CASGWAPGQGGEQFF.